A single sample gave rise to the 24 T cell receptor beta chains below, sequenced in a study of cytomegalovirus exposure and HLA in healthy donors. Use of 60 Vbeta and 13 Jbeta primers characterized the PCR. The protocol was immunoSEQ multiplex PCR, while the TCRdb copy is restricted to in-frame clones and leaves out a portion. The repertoire holds under 200,000 clones, with approximately 80% as singletons. Sequenced material: PBMCs. The receptors here all came from a man aged 55 to 69 in good health and CMV-seronegative.

The chain carries TRBV11-2 and TRBJ2-7; D not resolved. The CDR3 sequence is 16 residues long. V lost 3 bases to trimming and J lost 3 bases, with 18 bases between them. The germline V gene encodes CDR1 SGHAT and CDR2 FQNNGV. DNA of the CDR3: TGTGCCAGCAGCTTTGACGAAGCTCAGGCCCGCTACGAGCAGTACTTC. Encoded protein: CASSFDEAQARYEQYF.

The chain employs TRBV5-4 and TRBJ2-3, with 8 bases lining up with TRBD2. The CDR3 consists of 15 residues. Trimming took 4 bases from V and 5 from J; bases not matched to a gene: 9. The germline CDR1 and CDR2 sequences are SGHNT and YYREEE (reference sequence). As DNA, the CDR3 is TGTGCCAGCAGCCACAAGCGGGAGCAAATAGATACGCAGTATTTT. This translates into CASSHKREQIDTQYF. The variable domain in full, completed from reference TRBV5-4 and TRBJ2-3, reads ETGVTQSPTHLIKTRGQQVTLRCSSQSGHNTVSWYQQALGQGPQFIFQYYREEENGRGNFPPRFSGLQFPNYSSELNVNALELDDSALYLCASSHKREQIDTQYFGPGTRLTVL.

V gene TRBV5-6 combines with J gene TRBJ2-7; 8 bases match TRBD1. J was trimmed by 3 bases and V by 4 bases; bases with no gene match: 6. The CDR3 covers 14 residues. CDR1 is SGHDT, CDR2 YYEEEE, per germline. The CDR3 is CASSRDRPSYEQYF. The CDR3 region has the DNA TGTGCCAGCAGCAGGGACAGGCCAAGCTACGAGCAGTACTTC.

The V gene is TRBV15, the J gene TRBJ2-1; unclear D gene. The CDR3 sequence is 16 residues long. V was trimmed by 0 bases and J by 4 bases, leaving 13 bases between them. Germline CDR1 is LNHNV and CDR2 is YYDKDF (reference sequence). This chain's CDR3 is CATSRDPAAAYNEQFF. In DNA, the CDR3 is TGTGCCACCAGCAGAGATCCGGCGGCCGCATACAATGAGCAGTTCTTC.

The V and J genes are TRBV7-6 and TRBJ2-7, with a tentative D call TRBD2 (5 bases). This CDR3 spans 13 amino acids. The germline V and J ends were trimmed by 1 base and 5 bases, with 9 bases remaining between them. Germline CDR1 reads SGHVS; CDR2 reads FNYEAQ. This chain's CDR3 is CASSLGAENEQYF. In nucleotides, the CDR3 is TGTGCCAGCAGCTTAGGAGCGGAGAACGAGCAGTACTTC.

The chain is built from TRBV9 and TRBJ2-5; 10 nucleotides align to TRBD2. The J call may be incorrect, as the DNA end agrees better with TRBJ2-7. The CDR3 loop spans 15 amino acids. Per germline, CDR1 SGDLS and CDR2 YYNGEE. CDR3 protein: CASSEGSGRVAEQYF. CDR3 DNA sequence: TGTGCCAGCAGCGAGGGGAGCGGGAGGGTTGCCGAGCAGTACTTC.

The chain has TRBV7-9 and TRBJ2-7, with 8 bases matching TRBD1. Trimming at V came to 5 bases and at J to 8 bases, leaving 5 bases not matched to a gene. Germline values: CDR1 SEHNR, CDR2 FQNEAQ (reference sequence). This CDR3 comprises 12 residues. Here the CDR3 DNA reads TGTGCCAGCAGCGCGACAGGGGTTCAGCAGTACTTC. As protein: CASSATGVQQYF.

This clone has a handful of counts. The chain couples TRBV7-6 to TRBJ2-2; weak D call: TRBD2 (5 bases). This CDR3 spans 14 amino acids. V gave up 7 bases and J gave up 4 bases, with 13 bases separating them. Looked up from germline, CDR1 is SGHVS and CDR2 is FNYEAQ. This CDR3 reads CASIPRVGTGELFF. The CDR3 DNA sequence: TGTGCCAGCATCCCGCGGGTGGGCACCGGGGAGCTGTTTTTT.

The chain links TRBV5-5 to TRBJ1-6; D is perhaps TRBD1 (5 bases). Trimming removed 1 base from V and 7 bases from J, with 15 bases in between. CDR3 length equals 16 residues. The germline CDR1 and CDR2 sequences are SGHKS and YYEKEE (reference sequence). CDR3 amino acids: CASSLRPSGGNSPLHF. The CDR3 coding sequence is TGTGCCAGCAGCTTGAGGCCGTCGGGGGGGAATTCACCCCTCCACTTT.

V is TRBV18 and J is TRBJ2-6; D perhaps matches TRBD2 (5 bases). The CDR3 has 15 residues. Germline lookup yields CDR1 KGHSH and CDR2 LQKENI. Trimming took off 2 bases at V and 3 bases at J, with 8 bases between the two ends. DNA for the CDR3: TGTGCCAGCTCACCAAGAGAGGGTGGGGCCAACGTCCTGACTTTC. Its translation: CASSPREGGANVLTF.

The chain combines TRBV10-2 with TRBJ2-3; TRBD2 agrees at 13 bases. V dropped 8 bases and J dropped 4; count of bases not matched to a gene: 12. Germline V gene data show CDR1 as WSHSY and CDR2 as SAAADI. This CDR3 region has 17 residues. Here the CDR3 reads CASLGLATSGGPDTQYF. The CDR3 DNA is TGCGCCAGCCTAGGACTTGCGACTAGCGGGGGGCCAGATACGCAGTATTTT.

This clone came up a few times. The V and J genes are TRBV6-6 and TRBJ2-2; D not resolved. Per the germline V gene, CDR1 is MNHNY and CDR2 is SVGAGI (reference sequence). The CDR3 consists of 11 residues. With 6 bases removed from V and 9 bases from J, the gap between germline ends came to 8 bases. DNA for the CDR3: TGTGCCAGCAGGTCTACTTGGGAGCTGTTTTTT. It translates to CASRSTWELFF.

The CDR3 DNA reads TGTGCCAGCAGCTTAGCGTTAGCTAGCGGGGCCACAGATACGCAGTATTTT. Amino acid sequence: CASSLALASGATDTQYF. This sequence joins TRBV7-9 and TRBJ2-3; 9 bases line up with TRBD2. J was trimmed by 2 bases and V by 0 bases; bases with no gene match: 6. Germline assignment: CDR1 SEHNR and CDR2 FQNEAQ (reference sequence). The CDR3 has 17 amino acids.

The chain links TRBV4-3 to TRBJ1-1, with 9 bases fitting TRBD1. The germline CDR1 and CDR2 sequences are LGHNA and YSLEER. V lost 5 bases and J lost 5; bases outside the gene matches: 9. CDR3 length equals 15 residues. The DNA for the CDR3 is TGCGCCAGCAGCTCGACCGGGACAGGGTTGACTGAAGCTTTCTTT. Amino acid sequence: CASSSTGTGLTEAFF.

J is TRBJ2-1 and V is TRBV13; 11 bases fit TRBD2. The germline V gene has CDR1 PRHDT and CDR2 FYEKMQ (reference sequence). This CDR3 spans 19 amino acids. V gave up 5 bases and J gave up 7 bases; unmatched junction bases: 19. In DNA form, the CDR3 reads TGTGCCAGCAGCACGGGGGGCCTAGCGGGAGGTGTTGGGGAGAATGAGCAGTTCTTC. Translated, it gives CASSTGGLAGGVGENEQFF.

The chain links TRBV29-1 to TRBJ2-2, with a weak D call TRBD1 (6 bases). CDR1 SQVTM and CDR2 ANQGSEA come from the germline V gene. The CDR3 sequence is 14 residues long. V was trimmed by 6 bases and J by 0 bases, leaving 11 bases between them. CDR3 in DNA: TGCAGCGTAAAAGGGGGACCGAACACCGGGGAGCTGTTTTTT. Amino acids: CSVKGGPNTGELFF.

The gene calls are TRBV10-3 and TRBJ2-1; 12 nucleotides align to TRBD2. The CDR3 contains 13 residues. Germline CDR1 and CDR2: ENHRY and SYGVKD. The V segment lost 10 bases and the J segment 10 bases; nucleotides outside the gene matches: 8. CDR3: CATSLAGGQEQFF. CDR3 coding DNA: TGTGCCACGTCGCTAGCGGGGGGGCAAGAGCAGTTCTTC.

The chain links TRBV9 to TRBJ1-1; TRBD1 matches 8 bases. Per the germline V gene, CDR1 is SGDLS and CDR2 is YYNGEE. Trimming cost V 0 bases and J 4 bases; bases outside gene matches: 5. The CDR3 runs 15 residues. The CDR3 loop reads CASSVVDREGTEAFF. DNA of the CDR3: TGTGCCAGCAGCGTAGTGGACAGGGAGGGCACTGAAGCTTTCTTT.

The chain employs TRBV25-1 and TRBJ2-1, with unresolved D. V lost 7 bases and J lost 2, with 9 bases in between. This CDR3 has 13 amino acids. Per the germline V gene, CDR1 is MGHDK and CDR2 is SYGVNS. The CDR3 here is CASTRATYNEQFF. In DNA form, the CDR3 reads TGTGCCAGCACAAGAGCGACCTACAATGAGCAGTTCTTC.

This clone showed up just once. The chain combines TRBV7-9 with TRBJ2-3, with 8 nucleotides matching TRBD2. Germline values: CDR1 SEHNR, CDR2 FQNEAQ (reference sequence). This CDR3 is built from 15 residues. The V and J ends lost 2 bases and 5 bases, in that order; junction bases with no gene match: 6. This chain's CDR3 is CASSLKAGVEDTQYF. The CDR3 region has the DNA TGTGCCAGCAGCTTAAAAGCGGGAGTAGAAGATACGCAGTATTTT.

The chain employs TRBV5-1 and TRBJ1-3; no clear D gene. The V end lost 0 bases, the J end lost 3 bases, and 10 bases lay between the germline ends. Germline values: CDR1 SGHRS, CDR2 YFSETQ. The CDR3 runs 15 residues. The CDR3 DNA sequence: TGCGCCAGCAGCTTGGCGATGGGAGGTGGAAACACCATATATTTT. It codes for CASSLAMGGGNTIYF.

This clone was recorded a few times. The chain joins TRBV6-1 to TRBJ2-7, with TRBD2 matching over 13 bases. J gave up 4 bases and V 6 bases, and 3 bases lay outside the gene matches. The CDR3 runs to 14 residues. Germline V lookup: CDR1 MNHNS, CDR2 SASEGT. The CDR3 sequence: CASRLAGGIYEQYF. As DNA, the CDR3 is TGTGCCAGCAGACTAGCGGGGGGGATTTACGAGCAGTACTTC.

In DNA form, the CDR3 reads TGTGCCAGCAGCTTCTCGTTCAGGGGTGGAGAAAAACTGTTTTTT. Its translation is CASSFSFRGGEKLFF. V is TRBV5-8 and J is TRBJ1-4; D perhaps matches TRBD1 (6 bases). V was clipped by 2 bases and J by 8 bases, with 16 bases between them. Germline V CDR1 and CDR2: SGHTS, YDEGEE. The CDR3 has 15 amino acids.

This clone was seen many times. The chain is built from TRBV5-4 and TRBJ2-7; D may be TRBD2 (6 bases). Trimming removed 0 bases from V and 4 bases from J, with 20 bases in between. The CDR3 is 17 residues long. Germline CDR1 reads SGHNT; CDR2 reads YYREEE (reference sequence). CDR3 coding DNA: TGTGCCAGCAGCTTGGCCCCCCTAGCGCCGCAAGGGTACGAGCAGTACTTC. Amino acid sequence: CASSLAPLAPQGYEQYF.